This is a list of T cell receptor beta chains from one sample in a study of HIV-infected patients and healthy controls. TCRdb ran MiXCR on the 5' RACE reads and lists one entry per CDR3 protein. The table records roughly 25,000 distinct CDR3 sequences, roughly 7.9% of them present only once. Sequencing input: blood. All receptors come from an adult in good health. CDR3s include the opening cysteine and the closing phenylalanine or tryptophan.

TRBV6-5,TRBJ2-3,CASSYSLAGRTDTQYF
TRBV11-2,TRBJ2-7,CASSLVSGGTYEQYF
TRBV11-2,TRBJ2-1,CASSLVGNNEQFF
TRBV2,TRBJ2-3,CASRNWETQYF
TRBV3-1,TRBJ1-2,CASSQVSGRSYGYTF
TRBV28,TRBJ1-2,CASSLQGAKGYTF
TRBV5-6,TRBJ2-5,CASSAGLALLYQETQYF
TRBV4-2,TRBJ1-1,CASSQDVRRGNTEAFF
TRBV6-2/TRBV6-3,TRBJ1-1,CASSYGDRTNTEAFF
TRBV6-4,TRBJ2-3,CASRSSGGDTDTQYF
TRBV6-2/TRBV6-3,TRBJ1-2,CASSYSSAGRGYTF
TRBV11-2,TRBJ1-2,CASSHYQGDPNGYTF
TRBV18,TRBJ1-5,CASSLQGAQTQSNQPQHF
TRBV10-3,TRBJ1-4,CAISERGTGAEKLFF
TRBV20-1,TRBJ2-2,CSARWDRGMIGELFF
TRBV25-1,TRBJ1-6,CATYPRDRVFTPLHF
TRBV6-2/TRBV6-3,TRBJ1-5,CASSYSGTAYSNQPQHF
TRBV1,TRBJ2-5,CTSSSPQPTETQYF
TRBV5-1,TRBJ2-5,CASSLDWSGPETQYF
TRBV4-3,TRBJ1-2,CASSQDGVYGYTF
TRBV6-5,TRBJ1-1,CASRQWGTEAFF
TRBV7-6,TRBJ1-1,CASSLGRAGIVGTEAFF
TRBV28,TRBJ2-7,CASSPAVAYEQYF
TRBV7-9,TRBJ1-6,CASSYYPGASTYNSPLHF
TRBV21-1,TRBJ2-1,CASSKCGRGPDEQFF
TRBV5-1,TRBJ2-7,CASSLAVKTFSYEQYF
TRBV9,TRBJ2-2,CASSVGDRDTGELFF
TRBV28,TRBJ1-2,CASLSAGKYGYTF
TRBV19,TRBJ1-4,CASSISATNEKLFF
TRBV7-2,TRBJ1-5,CASSFNSNQPQHF
TRBV6-2/TRBV6-3,TRBJ2-5,CASSRPIAGRRETQYF
TRBV27,TRBJ2-1,CASSLGGGGEQFF
TRBV20-1,TRBJ1-6,CSAPGQGNSPLHF
TRBV27,TRBJ2-3,CASSYRDLRDTQYF
TRBV11-2,TRBJ2-5,CASNPRQGRETQYF
TRBV7-8,TRBJ1-1,CASSLMGGLGNTEAFF
TRBV28,TRBJ1-1,CASSRMRVEAFF
TRBV6-1,TRBJ2-4,CASRINVIQYF
TRBV29-1,TRBJ1-1,CSVERRMNTEAFF
TRBV12-3/TRBV12-4,TRBJ1-1,CASSLAGFRGGTEAFF
TRBV7-2,TRBJ2-7,CASSLFGPGGEQYF
TRBV5-1,TRBJ1-2,CASSLMGGDYGYTF
TRBV7-2,TRBJ1-4,CASSYTATNEKLFF
TRBV6-2/TRBV6-3,TRBJ1-2,CASRLDSANYGYTF
TRBV20-1,TRBJ2-3,CSARGTRSTDTQYF
TRBV18,TRBJ2-7,CASSSDRDDYEQYF
TRBV29-1,TRBJ1-1,CSVVGRMNTEAFF
TRBV6-5,TRBJ1-2,CASSYGPEGGYTF
TRBV5-6,TRBJ1-1,CASSPGTSRTEAFF
TRBV3-1,TRBJ2-3,CASSPSGTGLVQYF
TRBV7-9,TRBJ1-1,CASSLASREAFF
TRBV5-1,TRBJ1-2,CASSADRNYGYTF
TRBV20-1,TRBJ2-1,CSARRDNPRDNEQFF
TRBV6-5,TRBJ2-5,CASSDRGQETQYF
TRBV20-1,TRBJ2-7,CSFQIFGTSLSEQYF